These T cell receptor beta chains were read from a single sample in a study of vaccination and CD4 T cells after COVID-19. TCRdb analysed the PCR reads with MiXCR anew, one entry per CDR3 protein. Of over 5,000 distinct CDR3 sequences in the sample, around 42% were seen once. Their antigen targets remain unknown. The specimen sequenced was CD4+ T cells from blood, cultured in vitro. The origin of the receptors is a human donor who had recovered from COVID-19. Each CDR3 is given with its conserved first and last residue. D genes are given only for firm matches. Only some rows state a clone size, as once, few, many or a class for expanded clones.

J gene | clone size | V gene | D gene | CDR3 DNA | CDR3 protein
TRBJ1-5 | few | TRBV2 | TRBD1 | TGTGCCAGCAGGTCGGGACAGTTCTGGCAGCCCCAGCATTTT | CASRSGQFWQPQHF
TRBJ1-4 | NA | TRBV20-1 | TRBD1 | TGCAGTGCTAGAGACGGAGGGACAGGCGGGGAAAAACTGTTTTTT | CSARDGGTGGEKLFF
TRBJ2-3 | NA | TRBV7-2 | NA | TGTGCCAGCAGCTTCGCGGGGGCCGGGGAAGATACGCAGTATTTT | CASSFAGAGEDTQYF
TRBJ1-2 | NA | TRBV28 | NA | TGTGCCAGCAGTTTCCGCGTGGGGGGGGTAGATGGCTACACCTTC | CASSFRVGGVDGYTF
TRBJ1-2 | NA | TRBV6-1 | TRBD1 | TGTGCCAGCAGATTAGGGACAGGTCTCGGGGGCTACACCTTC | CASRLGTGLGGYTF
TRBJ1-5 | NA | TRBV6-1 | NA | TGTGCCAGCAAACTGGACCTGATGGGCAATCAGCCCCAGCATTTT | CASKLDLMGNQPQHF
TRBJ2-6 | NA | TRBV12-3/TRBV12-4 | NA | TGTGCCAGCAGTTTATTCGGTTGGCATTCTGGGGCCAACGTCCTGACTTTC | CASSLFGWHSGANVLTF
TRBJ2-3 | NA | TRBV5-1 | NA | TGCGCCAGCAGCCCGGGCGGTCTGAGAGATACGCAGTATTTT | CASSPGGLRDTQYF
TRBJ2-7 | NA | TRBV6-2/TRBV6-3 | TRBD2 | TGTGCCAGCAGTCGCCGCGGGAGCGGTCCCCCCCTCGTTTACGAGCAGTACTTC | CASSRRGSGPPLVYEQYF
TRBJ1-2 | NA | TRBV19 | NA | TGTGCCAGTAGTATTTCTAATTCGGGACTCCTAGCTAACTATGGCTACACCTTC | CASSISNSGLLANYGYTF
TRBJ1-1 | NA | TRBV2 | NA | TGTGCCAGCAGACTGAGGTCCCAGGGAGATGAAGCTTTCTTT | CASRLRSQGDEAFF
TRBJ1-1 | few | TRBV27 | NA | TGTGCCAGCAGTTCACCGGGGTGGGGCACTGAAGCTTTCTTT | CASSSPGWGTEAFF